A selection of T cell receptor beta chains follows, all from one sample in a study of regulatory T cells in long-lasting Graves disease. One entry per CDR3 protein results from TCRdb running MiXCR on the multiplex PCR reads. The sample has 450,000 or so distinct CDR3 sequences; about 20% are singletons. Here the sequenced sample was peripheral blood mononuclear cells (PBMCs), taken when the disease was refractory, from a patient treated with antithyroid drugs. The origin of the receptors is a female donor with Graves disease. The CDR3 runs from the conserved cysteine through the conserved F or W. A D gene is named only where the DNA matches it firmly. Only some rows state a clone size, as once, few, many or a class for expanded clones.

>TRBJ2-5|TRBV12-3/TRBV12-4|few|-
TGTGCCAGCAGTTTAAGGGCTGGGACTCCGGTGGGGACCCAGTACTTC
CASSLRAGTPVGTQYF
>TRBJ1-5|TRBV20-1|few|TRBD1
TGCAGTGCTAGAGTCGGGACAGGTCTTAAACCCAATCAGCCCCAGCATTTT
CSARVGTGLKPNQPQHF
>TRBJ2-7|TRBV2|many|TRBD2
TGTGCCAGCGGAGCCCCGGGACTAGCGGGGATAGGCGAGCAGTACTTC
CASGAPGLAGIGEQYF
>TRBJ1-1|TRBV2|many|-
TGTGCCAGCAGCTGGGGCCCCGGAAGCGAAGCTTTCTTT
CASSWGPGSEAFF
>TRBJ2-6|TRBV4-1|few|TRBD1
TGCGCCAGCAGCCAAGGGACAGGGCTCAACTCTGGGGCCAACGTCCTGACTTTC
CASSQGTGLNSGANVLTF
>TRBJ1-6|TRBV5-1|few|-
TGCGCCAGCAGCGAGACAGATAATTCACCCCTCCACTTT
CASSETDNSPLHF
>TRBJ1-4|TRBV12-3/TRBV12-4|many|TRBD1
TGTGCCAGCAGTTCCCCCGGCAGGGGGAATGAAAAACTGTTTTTT
CASSSPGRGNEKLFF
>TRBJ1-2|TRBV2|-|-
TGTGCCAGCAGTGTTGGTGCGGGAATCTTTTTTGGCTACACCTTC
CASSVGAGIFFGYTF
>TRBJ2-7|TRBV30|many|TRBD2
TGTGCCTGGAAGCGGGGATCCTACGAGCAGTACTTC
CAWKRGSYEQYF
>TRBJ2-6|TRBV5-5|few|-
TGTGCCAGCAGCCAATCAACAGGGCAGGGGGCCAACGTCCTGACTTTC
CASSQSTGQGANVLTF
>TRBJ1-2|TRBV5-8|-|-
TGTGCCAGCAGCTCCCTGTCCCCTTTCTATGGCTACACCTTC
CASSSLSPFYGYTF
>TRBJ2-1|TRBV28|-|TRBD2
TGTGCCAGCAGTTCCCCGGGACTAGCGGGCGCCAATGAGCAGTTCTTC
CASSSPGLAGANEQFF
>TRBJ1-4|TRBV6-5|-|TRBD1
TGTGCCAGCAGTTACTCGGGACAGGGAGACGAAAAACTGTCTTTT
CASSYSGQGDEKLSF
>TRBJ2-7|TRBV5-1|few|TRBD1
TGCGCCAGCAATACAGGGGCGAGGTCCTACGAGCAGTACTTC
CASNTGARSYEQYF
>TRBJ2-7|TRBV28|-|-
TGTGCCAGCAGTGTGTCAGCCCCCTACGAGCAGTACTTC
CASSVSAPYEQYF
>TRBJ1-1|TRBV30|-|-
TGTGCCTGGAGCCAATGGGGAGGGACTGAAGCTTTCTTT
CAWSQWGGTEAFF
>TRBJ2-7|TRBV5-1|-|TRBD1
TGCGCCAGCAGCTTGGGTTCAGGGGGATCTCGCGAGCAGTACTTC
CASSLGSGGSREQYF
>TRBJ2-7|TRBV7-2|many|-
TGTGCCAGCAGCTTAGTTGAGGGCTACGAGCAGTACTTC
CASSLVEGYEQYF
>TRBJ1-1|TRBV19|-|-
TGTGCCAGTAGCGGATACACTGAAGCTTTCTTT
CASSGYTEAFF
>TRBJ1-1|TRBV6-1|-|TRBD1
TGTGCCTCAAGTGACCAAACAGGGGGGACTGAAGCTTTCTTT
CASSDQTGGTEAFF
>TRBJ1-5|TRBV28|many|-
TGTGCCAGCAGTTTACCGGGGAATGGGCAGCCCCAGCATTTT
CASSLPGNGQPQHF
>TRBJ1-4|TRBV6-1|many|-
TGTGCCAGCATTAGGGGACCCTATAATGAAAAACTGTTTTTT
CASIRGPYNEKLFF
>TRBJ1-5|TRBV30|-|TRBD1
TGTGCCTGGAGCTTAGACAGGGGCTCCCCCCAGCATTTT
CAWSLDRGSPQHF
>TRBJ2-2|TRBV30|-|-
TGTGCCTGGGGTTCGGAAGTGGACCTCAGCGGGGAGCTGTTTTTT
CAWGSEVDLSGELFF
>TRBJ2-7|TRBV2|many|-
TGTGCCAGCAGCGTTCTAGCTGCCGAGCAGTACTTC
CASSVLAAEQYF
>TRBJ1-3|TRBV7-2|many|-
TGTGCCACCACGGAGGGCTACTCTGGAAACACCATATATTTT
CATTEGYSGNTIYF
>TRBJ1-3|TRBV28|many|-
TGTGCCAGCAGTTTGTTTCCGGGACGCACCGTCTCTGGAAACACCATATATTTT
CASSLFPGRTVSGNTIYF
>TRBJ1-4|TRBV5-5|-|-
TGTGCCAGCAGCCCCCCACCTGCAACTAATGAAAAACTGTTTTTT
CASSPPPATNEKLFF
>TRBJ2-5|TRBV7-8|many|-
TGTGCCAGCAGCTTAACGGGGCAAAGAGAGACCCAGTACTTC
CASSLTGQRETQYF
>TRBJ1-2|TRBV19|-|-
TGTGACGGGAATGGCTACACCTTC
CDGNGYTF
>TRBJ1-1|TRBV18|-|-
TGTGCCAGCTCACCAACCTGGGACTCGAGCACTGAAGCTTTCTTT
CASSPTWDSSTEAFF
>TRBJ1-2|TRBV30|-|-
TGTGCCTGGAGACCAAGTTATGGCTACACCTTC
CAWRPSYGYTF
>TRBJ1-3|TRBV24-1|few|TRBD1
TGTGCCACCAGTGATGGGACAGGGATGGGAAACACCATATATTTT
CATSDGTGMGNTIYF
>TRBJ2-5|TRBV2|-|TRBD2
TGTGCCAGCAGGCCGGGGACTAGCGGGAGGGCCATCGGGGAGACCCAGTACTTC
CASRPGTSGRAIGETQYF
>TRBJ2-5|TRBV5-4|few|-
TGTGCCAGCAGCCCCTCGGGCTCGACAGCGGAGACCCAGTACTTC
CASSPSGSTAETQYF
>TRBJ2-7|TRBV11-2|-|-
TGTGCCAGCAGCTTAGATTGGCGGACAGACACCTACGAGCAGTACTTC
CASSLDWRTDTYEQYF
>TRBJ2-2|TRBV2|many|-
TGTGCCAGCAGTGAAGACAGGTTACACGGGGAGCTGTTTTTT
CASSEDRLHGELFF